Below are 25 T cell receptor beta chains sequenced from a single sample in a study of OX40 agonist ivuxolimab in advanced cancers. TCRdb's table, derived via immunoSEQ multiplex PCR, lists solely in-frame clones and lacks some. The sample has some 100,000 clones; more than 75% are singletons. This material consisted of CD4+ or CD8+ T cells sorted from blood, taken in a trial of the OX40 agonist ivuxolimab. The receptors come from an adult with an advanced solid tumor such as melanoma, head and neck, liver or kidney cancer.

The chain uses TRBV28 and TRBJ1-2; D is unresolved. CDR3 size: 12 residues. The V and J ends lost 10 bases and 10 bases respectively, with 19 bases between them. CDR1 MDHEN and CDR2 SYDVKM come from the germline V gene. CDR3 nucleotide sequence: TGTGCCACCCTAGACCGCCTGGTCTCCTACACCTTC. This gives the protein CATLDRLVSYTF.

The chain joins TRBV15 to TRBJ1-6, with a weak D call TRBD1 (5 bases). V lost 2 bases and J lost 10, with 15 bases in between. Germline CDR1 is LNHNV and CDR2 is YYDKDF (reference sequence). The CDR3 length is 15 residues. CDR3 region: CATSRIQGVGSPLHF. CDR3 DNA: TGTGCCACCAGCAGAATCCAGGGTGTGGGGTCACCCCTCCACTTT.

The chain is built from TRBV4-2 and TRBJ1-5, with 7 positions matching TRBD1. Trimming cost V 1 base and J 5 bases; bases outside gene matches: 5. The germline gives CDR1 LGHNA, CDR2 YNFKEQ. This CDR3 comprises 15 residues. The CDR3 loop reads CASSQVGGGDQPQHF. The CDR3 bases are TGTGCCAGCAGCCAAGTGGGAGGGGGCGATCAGCCCCAGCATTTT.

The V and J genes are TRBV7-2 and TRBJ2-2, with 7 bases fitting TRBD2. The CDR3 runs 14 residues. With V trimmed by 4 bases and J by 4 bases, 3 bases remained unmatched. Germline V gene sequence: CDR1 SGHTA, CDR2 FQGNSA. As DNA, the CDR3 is TGTGCCAGCAGCTGGATAGCGGGCACCGGGGAGCTGTTTTTT. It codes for CASSWIAGTGELFF. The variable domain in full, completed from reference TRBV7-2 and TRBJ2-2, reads GAGVSQSPSNKVTEKGKDVELRCDPISGHTALYWYRQSLGQGLEFLIYFQGNSAPDKSGLPSDRFSAERTGGSVSTLTIQRTQQEDSAVYLCASSWIAGTGELFFGEGSRLTVL.

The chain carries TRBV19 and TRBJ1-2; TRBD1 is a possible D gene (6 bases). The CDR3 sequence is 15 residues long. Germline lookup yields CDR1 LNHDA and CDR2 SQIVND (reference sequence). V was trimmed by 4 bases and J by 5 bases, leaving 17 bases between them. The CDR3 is CASSTSAGDLYGYTF. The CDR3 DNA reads TGTGCCAGTAGTACCTCCGCAGGGGACCTTTATGGCTACACCTTC.

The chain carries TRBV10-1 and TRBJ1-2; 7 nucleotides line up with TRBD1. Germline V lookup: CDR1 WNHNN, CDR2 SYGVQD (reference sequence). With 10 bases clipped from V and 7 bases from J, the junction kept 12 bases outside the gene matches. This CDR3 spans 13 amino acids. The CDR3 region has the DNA TGCGCCACTGTAGACCCGGGACAGCGTGGCTACACCTTC. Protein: CATVDPGQRGYTF.

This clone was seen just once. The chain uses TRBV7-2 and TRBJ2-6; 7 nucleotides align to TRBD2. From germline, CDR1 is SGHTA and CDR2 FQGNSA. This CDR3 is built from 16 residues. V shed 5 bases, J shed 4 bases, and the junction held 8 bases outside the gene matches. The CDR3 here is CASSLAGGSGANVLTF. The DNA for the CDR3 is TGTGCCAGCAGCCTCGCCGGGGGGTCGGGGGCCAACGTCCTGACTTTC.

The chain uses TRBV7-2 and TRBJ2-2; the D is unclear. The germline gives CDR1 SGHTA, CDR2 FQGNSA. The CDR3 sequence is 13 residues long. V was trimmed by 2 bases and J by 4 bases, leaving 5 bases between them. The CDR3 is CASSLYSTGELFF. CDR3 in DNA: TGTGCCAGCAGCTTATACAGCACCGGGGAGCTGTTTTTT.

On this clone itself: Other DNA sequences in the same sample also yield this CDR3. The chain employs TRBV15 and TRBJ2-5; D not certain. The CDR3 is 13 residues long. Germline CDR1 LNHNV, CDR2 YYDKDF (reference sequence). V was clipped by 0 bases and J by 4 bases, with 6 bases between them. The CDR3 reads CATSRDLLETQYF. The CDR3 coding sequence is TGTGCCACCAGCAGAGATCTCCTAGAGACCCAGTACTTC.

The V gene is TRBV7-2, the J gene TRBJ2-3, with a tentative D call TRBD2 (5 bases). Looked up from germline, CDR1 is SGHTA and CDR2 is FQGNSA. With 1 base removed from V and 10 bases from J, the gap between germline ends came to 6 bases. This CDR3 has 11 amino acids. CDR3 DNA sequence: TGTGCCAGCAGCTTAGAGAGGGCGCAGTATTTT. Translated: CASSLERAQYF.

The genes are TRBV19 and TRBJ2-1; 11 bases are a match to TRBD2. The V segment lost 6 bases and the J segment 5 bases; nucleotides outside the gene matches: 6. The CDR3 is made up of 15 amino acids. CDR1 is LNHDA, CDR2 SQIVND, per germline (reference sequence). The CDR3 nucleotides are TGTGCCAGTAGAACTTCTAGCGGGAGGCACAATGAGCAGTTCTTC. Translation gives CASRTSSGRHNEQFF.

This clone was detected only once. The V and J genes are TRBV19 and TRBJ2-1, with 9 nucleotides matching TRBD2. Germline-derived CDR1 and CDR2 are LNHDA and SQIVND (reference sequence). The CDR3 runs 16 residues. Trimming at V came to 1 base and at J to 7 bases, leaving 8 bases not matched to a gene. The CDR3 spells CASSIVYAGGSNEQFF. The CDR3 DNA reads TGTGCCAGTAGTATAGTGTATGCGGGAGGGTCGAATGAGCAGTTCTTC.

CDR3 bases: TGTGCCAGTAGTATGCAGAGTCAGCCCCAGCATTTT. Its protein product is CASSMQSQPQHF. The chain uses TRBV19 and TRBJ1-5; D call uncertain. Germline values: CDR1 LNHDA, CDR2 SQIVND (reference sequence). The CDR3 runs 12 residues. The V end was cut by 3 bases, the J end by 6 bases, with 6 bases between.

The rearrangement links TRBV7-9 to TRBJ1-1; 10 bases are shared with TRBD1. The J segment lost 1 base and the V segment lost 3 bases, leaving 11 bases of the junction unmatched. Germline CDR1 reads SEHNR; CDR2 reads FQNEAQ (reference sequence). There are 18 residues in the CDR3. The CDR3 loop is CASSFRDRGGGWNTEAFF. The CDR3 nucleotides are TGTGCCAGCAGCTTTCGGGACAGGGGTGGGGGATGGAACACTGAAGCTTTCTTT.

CDR3 DNA sequence: TGTGCCAGTAGGGCCGGGCTAGTTCCTTACAATGAGCAGTTCTTC. It specifies CASRAGLVPYNEQFF. The chain employs TRBV19 and TRBJ2-1; D unclear. The ends were cut back, 6 bases at V and 4 bases at J, with 16 bases in the middle. Germline lookup yields CDR1 LNHDA and CDR2 SQIVND (reference sequence). CDR3 size: 15 residues.

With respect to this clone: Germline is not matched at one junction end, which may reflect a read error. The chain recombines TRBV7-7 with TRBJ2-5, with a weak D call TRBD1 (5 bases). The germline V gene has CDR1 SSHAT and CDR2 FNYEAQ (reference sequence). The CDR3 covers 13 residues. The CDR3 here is CASSLPAGETQYF. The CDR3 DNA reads TGTGCTAGCAGCCTTCCCGCAGGGGAGACCCAGTACTTC. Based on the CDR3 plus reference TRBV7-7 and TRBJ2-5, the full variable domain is GAGVSQSPRYKVTKRGQDVTLRCDPISSHATLYWYQQALGQGPEFLTYFNYEAQPDKSGLPSDRFSAERPEGSISTLTIQRTEQRDSAMYRCASSLPAGETQYFGPGTRLLVL.

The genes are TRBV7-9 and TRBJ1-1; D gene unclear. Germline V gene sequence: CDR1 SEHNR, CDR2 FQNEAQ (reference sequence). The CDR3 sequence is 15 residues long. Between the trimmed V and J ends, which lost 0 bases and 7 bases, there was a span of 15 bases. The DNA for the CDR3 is TGTGCCAGCAGCTTAGCGGGCATGGGATATGGTGAAGCTTTCTTT. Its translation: CASSLAGMGYGEAFF.

The CDR3 DNA is TGTGCCATCAGGACAGGGGCGCTCGCTAGCACAGATACGCAGTATTTT. Its protein is CAIRTGALASTDTQYF. The chain is built from TRBV10-3 and TRBJ2-3; 8 nucleotides match TRBD1. CDR3 length: 16 amino acids. V lost 6 bases, J lost 0 bases, and 8 bases stayed unmatched. Germline CDR1 ENHRY, CDR2 SYGVKD.

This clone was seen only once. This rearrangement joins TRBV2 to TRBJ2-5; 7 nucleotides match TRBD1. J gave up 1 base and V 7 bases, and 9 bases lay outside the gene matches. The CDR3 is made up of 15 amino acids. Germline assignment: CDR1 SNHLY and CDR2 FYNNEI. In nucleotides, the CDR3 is TGTGCCAGCATGGTTGGTGCAGGGGGCCAAGAGACCCAGTACTTC. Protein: CASMVGAGGQETQYF.

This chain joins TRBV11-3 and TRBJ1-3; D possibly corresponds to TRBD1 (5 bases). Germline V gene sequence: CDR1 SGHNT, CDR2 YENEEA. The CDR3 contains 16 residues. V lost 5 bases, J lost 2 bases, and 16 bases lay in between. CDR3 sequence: CASSKTAGSAGNTIYF. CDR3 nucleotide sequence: TGTGCCAGCAGCAAAACCGCAGGGTCCGCTGGAAACACCATATATTTT. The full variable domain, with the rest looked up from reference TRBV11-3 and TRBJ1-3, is EAGVVQSPRYKIIEKKQPVAFWCNPISGHNTLYWYLQNLGQGPELLIRYENEEAVDDSQLPKDRFSAERLKGVDSTLKIQPAELGDSAVYLCASSKTAGSAGNTIYFGEGSWLTVV.

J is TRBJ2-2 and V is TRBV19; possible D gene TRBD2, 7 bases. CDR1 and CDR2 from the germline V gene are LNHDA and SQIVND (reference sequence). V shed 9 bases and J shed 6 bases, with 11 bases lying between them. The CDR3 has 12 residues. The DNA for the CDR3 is TGTGCCAGGGGGGGGGCCCCCGGGGAGCTGTTTTTT. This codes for CARGGAPGELFF.

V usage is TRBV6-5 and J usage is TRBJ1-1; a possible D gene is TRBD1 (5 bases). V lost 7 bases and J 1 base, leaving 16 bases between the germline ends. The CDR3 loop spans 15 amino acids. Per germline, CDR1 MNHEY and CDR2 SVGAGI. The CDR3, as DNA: TGTGCCAGCACCCTCCGGCGCGGGGGGAACACTGAAGCTTTCTTT. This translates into CASTLRRGGNTEAFF.

The CDR3 here is CASSSGTGSQETQYF. CDR3 nucleotide sequence: TGTGCCAGCAGCTCCGGGACAGGGAGCCAAGAGACCCAGTACTTC. This chain joins TRBV7-9 and TRBJ2-5; 9 bases match TRBD1. This CDR3 contains 15 residues. V dropped 4 bases and J dropped 1; count of bases not matched to a gene: 4. CDR1 is SEHNR and CDR2 is FQNEAQ in the germline V gene (reference sequence). The complete variable domain, with remaining parts taken from reference TRBV7-9 and TRBJ2-5, reads DTGVSQNPRHKITKRGQNVTFRCDPISEHNRLYWYRQTLGQGPEFLTYFQNEAQLEKSRLLSDRFSAERPKGSFSTLEIQRTEQGDSAMYLCASSSGTGSQETQYFGPGTRLLVL.

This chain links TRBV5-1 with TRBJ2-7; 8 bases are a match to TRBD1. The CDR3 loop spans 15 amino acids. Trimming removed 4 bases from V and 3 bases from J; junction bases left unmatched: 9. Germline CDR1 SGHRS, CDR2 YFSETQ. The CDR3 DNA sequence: TGCGCCAGCAGCCGCGGACAGGGAGTCGTCTACGAGCAGTACTTC. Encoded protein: CASSRGQGVVYEQYF.

The CDR3 region has the DNA TGTGCCAGCAGCTTAACCGGGGGGGACACTGAAGCTTTCTTT. This codes for CASSLTGGDTEAFF. This sequence joins TRBV7-3 and TRBJ1-1; possibly TRBD1 for D (5 bases). The germline V gene has CDR1 SGHTA and CDR2 FQGTGA. The CDR3 runs to 14 residues. The V end was cut by 0 bases, the J end by 3 bases, with 8 bases between.